These T cell receptor beta chains were read from a single sample in a study of blood T cell repertoires in COVID-19. Sequencing was performed with immunoSEQ multiplex PCR; in TCRdb, only in-frame clones are kept and a portion is missing. Here the sample spans 150,000 or so clones, 75% to 90% being singletons. Source material: peripheral blood. The receptors stem from a man aged 18 to 29 with COVID-19, enrolled during active disease. The CDR3 runs from the conserved cysteine through the conserved F or W. The D gene is left open where the match is weak. A clone size is listed for some rows: how often the clone was seen (once, few, many), or a class if it is expanded.

d_call | j_call | cdr3_length | clone_size | v_call | cdr3_aa | cdr3_nt
TRBD1 | TRBJ1-6 | 13 | . | TRBV27 | CASSLGQQAVLHF | TGTGCCAGCAGTTTGGGACAGCAAGCTGTACTCCACTTT
. | TRBJ2-1 | 17 | . | TRBV5-4 | CASSPFLTGNSYNEQFF | TGTGCCAGCAGCCCTTTCCTGACAGGAAATTCCTACAATGAGCAGTTCTTC
. | TRBJ2-7 | 11 | . | TRBV27 | CASSEGYEQYF | TGTGCCAGCAGTGAGGGCTACGAGCAGTACTTC
. | TRBJ2-1 | 15 | . | TRBV9 | CASSVSGAPYNEQFF | TGTGCCAGCAGCGTGTCCGGAGCCCCCTACAATGAGCAGTTCTTC
TRBD1 | TRBJ1-5 | 15 | . | TRBV19 | CASSIGTGGNQPQHF | TGTGCCAGTAGTATAGGGACAGGGGGCAATCAGCCCCAGCATTTT
TRBD2 | TRBJ2-5 | 13 | once | TRBV20-1 | CSASGGEVGTQYF | TGCAGTGCTAGTGGGGGGGAGGTCGGGACCCAGTACTTC
TRBD2 | TRBJ2-3 | 15 | . | TRBV30 | CAWSVGLAGEDTQYF | TGTGCCTGGAGTGTAGGGCTAGCGGGAGAAGATACGCAGTATTTT
TRBD1 | TRBJ2-2 | 14 | . | TRBV6-2/TRBV6-3 | CASSYADRAGELFF | TGTGCCAGCAGTTACGCCGACAGGGCCGGGGAGCTGTTTTTT
. | TRBJ2-2 | 16 | . | TRBV6-1 | CASSGSGTTNTGELFF | TGTGCCAGCAGTGGGTCGGGGACAACGAACACCGGGGAGCTGTTTTTT
. | TRBJ2-2 | 13 | . | TRBV5-1 | CASSFQNTGELFF | TGCGCCAGCAGCTTCCAGAACACCGGGGAGCTGTTTTTT
TRBD1 | TRBJ1-1 | 14 | few | TRBV5-1 | CASSRQGTNTEAFF | TGCGCCAGCAGCCGACAGGGAACGAACACTGAAGCTTTCTTT
. | TRBJ1-5 | 14 | . | TRBV2 | CASSESGGIAAQHF | TGTGCCAGCAGTGAAAGCGGCGGGATCGCGGCCCAGCATTTT
. | TRBJ1-1 | 13 | . | TRBV7-2 | CASSIWTATEAFF | TGTGCCAGCAGCATATGGACAGCTACTGAAGCTTTCTTT
TRBD1 | TRBJ2-5 | 15 | . | TRBV7-9 | CASSLRTGGPETQYF | TGTGCCAGCAGCTTACGGACAGGGGGCCCGGAGACCCAGTACTTC
. | TRBJ1-1 | 14 | . | TRBV2 | CASSLTTGNAEAFF | TGTGCCAGCAGCCTCACCACAGGGAACGCTGAAGCTTTCTTT
TRBD1 | TRBJ1-2 | 13 | . | TRBV5-4 | CASSSGTGRGYTF | TGTGCCAGCAGCTCCGGGACAGGTAGAGGCTACACCTTC
TRBD2 | TRBJ2-1 | 15 | few | TRBV19 | CASSMTSGSIYEQFF | TGTGCCAGTAGTATGACTAGCGGGAGTATCTATGAGCAGTTCTTC
. | TRBJ2-7 | 14 | . | TRBV28 | CASSFSSGAYEQYF | TGTGCCAGCAGTTTTTCCTCCGGGGCCTACGAGCAGTACTTC
. | TRBJ1-1 | 15 | . | TRBV6-1 | CASSEIWSRSAEAFF | TGTGCCAGCAGTGAAATTTGGTCTAGGAGCGCTGAAGCTTTCTTT
. | TRBJ2-5 | 15 | . | TRBV28 | CASSDLFGGQETQYF | TGTGCCAGCAGTGACCTCTTCGGGGGCCAAGAGACCCAGTACTTC
TRBD2 | TRBJ2-5 | 14 | . | TRBV6-6 | CASRNIAGQETQYF | TGTGCCAGCAGAAATATAGCGGGGCAAGAGACCCAGTACTTC
. | TRBJ2-7 | 16 | . | TRBV6-6 | CASSLAIQGPPYEQYF | TGTGCCAGCAGCCTGGCCATACAGGGTCCTCCCTACGAGCAGTACTTC
. | TRBJ2-2 | 12 | . | TRBV28 | CASRRGAGELFF | TGTGCCAGCAGAAGAGGAGCCGGGGAGCTGTTTTTT
TRBD1 | TRBJ2-5 | 15 | . | TRBV4-3 | CASSLTGGAEETQYF | TGCGCCAGCAGCCTCACAGGGGGCGCGGAAGAGACCCAGTACTTC
. | TRBJ2-3 | 15 | . | TRBV2 | CASSAVSRGSDTQYF | TGTGCCAGCAGTGCCGTGAGTAGGGGGTCAGATACGCAGTATTTT
. | TRBJ2-1 | 13 | few | TRBV7-9 | CASSQALVNEQFF | TGTGCCAGCAGCCAGGCACTGGTCAATGAGCAGTTCTTC
. | TRBJ2-5 | 17 | . | TRBV7-6 | CASSLLQIHRHQETQYF | TGTGCCAGCAGCTTATTACAGATCCACCGACACCAAGAGACCCAGTACTTC